This passage covers 13 T cell receptor beta chains from one sample sequenced in a study of PD-1 blockade in classical Hodgkin lymphoma. Using immunoSEQ multiplex PCR, the repertoire was profiled, and TCRdb retains in-frame clones only, with some absent. The sample comprises about 50,000 clones, more than 75% of which are singletons, and 5.4% rests with the top ten. All patients experienced relapse after autologous stem cell transplantation, and brentuximab vedotin exposure was variable. Here the sequenced sample was peripheral blood mononuclear cells (PBMCs), taken before the second cycle of nivolumab. These receptor sequences come from a human donor with classical Hodgkin lymphoma.

V gene TRBV7-7 combines with J gene TRBJ1-5; the D gene is possibly TRBD1 (6 bases). CDR3 length: 17 residues. V lost 5 bases to trimming and J lost 5 bases, with 22 bases between them. The germline V gene has CDR1 SSHAT and CDR2 FNYEAQ (reference sequence). CDR3 sequence reads: CASSPTISDSVHQPQHF. CDR3 DNA: TGTGCCAGCAGCCCAACTATCTCGGACAGTGTCCATCAGCCCCAGCATTTT.

Details on this clone: In the same sample, other DNA sequences code for this CDR3. The V call is TRBV7-8, the J call TRBJ1-1; D is possibly TRBD1 (5 bases). This CDR3 spans 14 amino acids. Germline V gene lookup returns CDR1 SGHVS and CDR2 FQNEAQ. V was trimmed by 1 base and J by 2 bases, leaving 8 bases between them. CDR3 region: CASSLVQGNTEAFF. DNA for the CDR3: TGTGCCAGCAGCTTAGTGCAGGGTAACACTGAAGCTTTCTTT.

V is TRBV5-1 and J is TRBJ2-5; no reliable D call. Germline V gene sequence: CDR1 SGHRS, CDR2 YFSETQ. This CDR3 has 14 residues. V lost 1 base to trimming and J lost 5 bases, with 12 bases between them. The CDR3 DNA reads TGCGCCAGCAGCTTGCAACCTCTTGGGGAGACCCAGTACTTC. The encoded protein is CASSLQPLGETQYF.

This sequence joins TRBV28 and TRBJ2-5, with 7 bases matching TRBD2. CDR3 length: 15 residues. CDR1 is MDHEN and CDR2 is SYDVKM in the germline V gene. The V segment lost 5 bases and the J segment 2 bases; nucleotides outside the gene matches: 8. The CDR3 spells CASSPPGRGQETQYF. For the CDR3, the DNA is TGTGCCAGCAGTCCTCCAGGGCGGGGGCAAGAGACCCAGTACTTC.

The V and J genes are TRBV28 and TRBJ1-4; D not certain. The CDR3 contains 15 residues. Looked up from germline, CDR1 is MDHEN and CDR2 is SYDVKM. V was clipped by 1 base and J by 0 bases, with 6 bases between them. The CDR3 coding sequence is TGTGCCAGCAGTTTATTGGGGACAACTAATGAAAAACTGTTTTTT. Translated: CASSLLGTTNEKLFF.

This clone was observed once. V and J are TRBV6-5 and TRBJ1-1; tentative D call: TRBD1 (5 bases). Trimming pared 2 bases from V and 0 bases from J, leaving 10 bases between. Looked up from germline, CDR1 is MNHEY and CDR2 is SVGAGI. CDR3 size: 15 residues. CDR3 amino acids: CASSYGAVMNTEAFF. The CDR3 nucleotides are TGTGCCAGCAGTTACGGGGCGGTCATGAACACTGAAGCTTTCTTT.

This chain uses TRBV5-1 with TRBJ2-1; 7 bases match TRBD2. The J segment lost 5 bases and the V segment lost 4 bases, leaving 6 bases of the junction unmatched. This CDR3 is 14 amino acids long. The germline gives CDR1 SGHRS, CDR2 YFSETQ. CDR3 sequence: CASSPVAGDNEQFF. In DNA form, the CDR3 reads TGCGCCAGCAGCCCCGTGGCGGGGGACAATGAGCAGTTCTTC.

The rearrangement links TRBV21-1 to TRBJ2-5. TRBV21-1 is a known pseudogene. The CDR3 contains 18 residues. The CDR3 loop is CASETLPNLTRSQETQYF. CDR3 coding DNA: TGTGCCAGTGAGACGTTGCCTAACCTGACCCGTTCTCAAGAGACCCAGTACTTC.

This clone was found once. V gene TRBV9 combines with J gene TRBJ2-7; maybe TRBD1 (6 bases). V dropped 3 bases and J dropped 2 bases, with 15 bases sitting between them. Germline values: CDR1 SGDLS, CDR2 YYNGEE. CDR3 size: 15 residues. The CDR3 DNA is TGTGCCAGCAGCGCTACAGGGTCTTACACCTACGAGCAGTACTTC. Protein sequence: CASSATGSYTYEQYF.

The genes are TRBV5-1 and TRBJ2-6; 12 bases line up with TRBD1. V lost 2 bases to trimming and J lost 1 base; unmatched junction nucleotides: 7. Germline-derived CDR1 and CDR2 are SGHRS and YFSETQ. The CDR3 is made up of 19 amino acids. DNA for the CDR3: TGCGCCAGCAGCTTAATACCGGGACAGGGGGCGTCTGGGGCCAACGTCCTGACTTTC. This sequence encodes CASSLIPGQGASGANVLTF.

The chain is built from TRBV30 and TRBJ1-2, with a tentative D call TRBD1 (5 bases). Germline-derived CDR1 and CDR2 are GTSNPN and SVGIG (reference sequence). The CDR3 runs to 14 residues. Between the trimmed V and J ends, which lost 0 bases and 3 bases, there was a span of 11 bases. CDR3 sequence (DNA): TGTGCCTGGAGTGTATTGTGGGGGGACTATGGCTACACCTTC. It encodes CAWSVLWGDYGYTF.

This clone appeared a few times. V and J are TRBV6-6 and TRBJ1-2, with 8 bases fitting TRBD1. The CDR3 sequence is 16 residues long. The ends lost 0 bases at V and 4 bases at J; junction bases unmatched: 7. Germline V gene sequence: CDR1 MNHNY, CDR2 SVGAGI (reference sequence). The CDR3 region has the DNA TGTGCCAGCAGTTACTCCGAGAATGACAGGGGCTATGGCTACACCTTC. Protein sequence: CASSYSENDRGYGYTF.

This chain joins TRBV4-1 and TRBJ1-2; D is uncertain. Trimming shortened V by 0 bases and J by 1 base, and 12 bases separated the two germline ends. The CDR3 has 16 residues. Germline V CDR1 and CDR2: MGHRA, YSYEKL. The CDR3 DNA follows: TGCGCCAGCAGCCAAGAAGCTCGACTCATTAACTATGGCTACACCTTC. Its protein product is CASSQEARLINYGYTF.